Below, 7 T cell receptor beta chains from the same sample are listed, as sequenced in a study of identical twins. One entry per CDR3 protein, called by TCRdb with MiXCR from the 5' RACE reads. This sample has under 900,000 distinct CDR3 sequences, with roughly an eighth found just once. These data were likewise used in another study, on yellow fever vaccine responses in identical twins.

The sequenced sample was PBMCs. These receptors were obtained from a woman younger than 30 in good health.

In this sample, this clonotype turned up a few times. The chain employs TRBV12-3 or TRBV12-4 and TRBJ1-5, with TRBD1 matching 12 bases. CDR3 length: 16 residues. The J segment lost 7 bases and the V segment lost 6 bases, leaving 10 bases of the junction unmatched. The CDR3 DNA reads TGTGCCAGCAGCAAATTTGGGACAGGGGGCCGGCAGCCCCAGCATTTT. This codes for CASSKFGTGGRQPQHF.

This clonotype turned up a few times. V usage is TRBV20-1 and J usage is TRBJ2-4; the match to TRBD1 covers 9 bases. Per the germline V gene, CDR1 is DFQATT and CDR2 is SNEGSKA (reference sequence). V was clipped by 5 bases and J by 4 bases; unmatched bases: 6. The length of the CDR3 is 14 residues. CDR3 DNA: TGCAGTGCTGAAGACAGGGGGTCTAAAAACATTCAGTACTTC. It is translated as CSAEDRGSKNIQYF.

This clonotype has only a few counts. The chain couples TRBV5-5 to TRBJ2-2; D not certain. Germline CDR1 SGHKS, CDR2 YYEKEE (reference sequence). The CDR3 is 13 amino acids. Deletions cut 4 bases from V and 9 bases from J, with 13 bases between. CDR3: CASSLDVNRELFF. CDR3 sequence (DNA): TGTGCCAGCAGCCTGGACGTTAACAGGGAGCTGTTTTTT.

The rearrangement joins TRBV5-1 to TRBJ2-2; D not resolved. Per germline, CDR1 SGHRS and CDR2 YFSETQ. Trimming removed 0 bases at V and 7 bases at J, with 16 bases between. The CDR3 runs 16 residues. CDR3 coding DNA: TGCGCCAGCAGCTTGGTTCCAGGAGTGTTAGGCGGGGAGCTGTTTTTT. Protein sequence: CASSLVPGVLGGELFF.

The rearrangement uses TRBV7-8 and TRBJ2-2; D is unclear. The V gene lost 5 bases and the J gene lost 0 bases, with 16 bases spanning the gap. Germline V gives CDR1 SGHVS, CDR2 FQNEAQ. The CDR3 spans 17 residues. The DNA of the CDR3 is TGTGCCAGCAGCCCAGGCTCGCGGTACTCGAACACCGGGGAGCTGTTTTTT. The encoded protein is CASSPGSRYSNTGELFF. Supplemented by reference TRBV7-8 and TRBJ2-2, the full variable domain reads GAGVSQSPRYKVAKRGQDVALRCDPISGHVSLFWYQQALGQGPEFLTYFQNEAQLDKSGLPSDRFFAERPEGSVSTLKIQRTQQEDSAVYLCASSPGSRYSNTGELFFGEGSRLTVL.

This clonotype has a handful of counts. The V call is TRBV7-9, the J call TRBJ2-2; 12 bases map to TRBD2. CDR1 is SEHNR and CDR2 is FQNEAQ in the germline V gene (reference sequence). The V gene end was trimmed by 7 bases and the J gene end by 7 bases; junction bases not matched to a gene: 10. The CDR3 length is 16 residues. CDR3 bases: TGTGCCAGCATCAAAGAGACTAGCGGGAGACTCGGGGAGCTGTTTTTT. Its translation is CASIKETSGRLGELFF.

This clonotype was observed at least ten times. V is TRBV6-5 and J is TRBJ2-2; possibly TRBD1 for D (5 bases). V was clipped by 0 bases and J by 4 bases, with 12 bases between them. Germline V gives CDR1 MNHEY, CDR2 SVGAGI. The CDR3 loop spans 16 amino acids. For the CDR3, the DNA is TGTGCCAGCAGTTACTCACAATATGGGGCCACCGGGGAGCTGTTTTTT. This translates into CASSYSQYGATGELFF.